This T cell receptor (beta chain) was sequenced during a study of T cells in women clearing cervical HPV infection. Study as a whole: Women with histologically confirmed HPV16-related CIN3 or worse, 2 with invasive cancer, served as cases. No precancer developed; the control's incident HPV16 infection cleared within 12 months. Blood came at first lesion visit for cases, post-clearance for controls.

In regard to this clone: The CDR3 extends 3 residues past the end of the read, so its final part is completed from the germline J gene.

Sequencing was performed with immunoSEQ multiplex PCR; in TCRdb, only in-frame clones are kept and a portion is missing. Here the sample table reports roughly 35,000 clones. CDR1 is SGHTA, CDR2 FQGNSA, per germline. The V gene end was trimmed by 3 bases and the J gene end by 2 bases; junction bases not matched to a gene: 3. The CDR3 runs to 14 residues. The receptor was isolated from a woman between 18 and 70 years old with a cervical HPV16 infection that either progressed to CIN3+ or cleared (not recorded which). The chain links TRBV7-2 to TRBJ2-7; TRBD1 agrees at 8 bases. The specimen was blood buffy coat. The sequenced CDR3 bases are TGTGCCAGCAGCTTGGGACAGGATCCCTACGAG. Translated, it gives CASSLGQDPYE. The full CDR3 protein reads CASSLGQDPYEQYF.